The 30 T cell receptor beta chains below all came from one sample that was sequenced in a study of cytomegalovirus exposure and HLA in healthy donors. The PCR contained 60 Vbeta and 13 Jbeta primers. Assay used: immunoSEQ multiplex PCR; TCRdb lists only in-frame clones, some missing. The specimen's table records about 50,000 clones. The sample consisted of PBMCs. The receptors here all came from a woman in her thirties or forties in good health and CMV-seronegative.

The rearrangement links TRBV4-3 to TRBJ1-5; 9 nucleotides line up with TRBD1. The CDR3 covers 14 residues. With V trimmed by 8 bases and J by 6 bases, 8 bases remained unmatched. Germline values: CDR1 LGHNA, CDR2 YSLEER. The CDR3 here is CASSPGQGGQPQHF. In DNA form, the CDR3 reads TGCGCCAGCTCTCCGGGACAGGGTGGTCAGCCCCAGCATTTT.

This chain uses TRBV5-5 with TRBJ2-7; 9 bases agree with TRBD1. CDR3 size: 14 residues. Per the germline V gene, CDR1 is SGHKS and CDR2 is YYEKEE (reference sequence). V was pared by 4 bases and J by 4 bases, with 6 bases of the junction left unmatched. Here the CDR3 reads CASSPGTGIYEQYF. Here the CDR3 DNA reads TGTGCCAGCAGCCCGGGGACAGGGATTTACGAGCAGTACTTC.

This chain joins TRBV4-3 and TRBJ2-7, with a tentative D call TRBD1 (6 bases). This CDR3 spans 14 amino acids. Germline values: CDR1 LGHNA, CDR2 YSLEER. The ends were cut back, 2 bases at V and 2 bases at J, with 10 bases in the middle. CDR3 coding DNA: TGCGCCAGCAGCCAATTTGCAGGGGCCTACGAGCAGTACTTC. The encoded protein is CASSQFAGAYEQYF.

The chain couples TRBV7-9 to TRBJ2-7; perhaps TRBD2 as D (7 bases). CDR1 and CDR2 (germline): SEHNR, FQNEAQ (reference sequence). V lost 1 base, J lost 6 bases, and 25 bases lay in between. The CDR3 runs 18 residues. CDR3 sequence reads: CASSLGGRGVNPSIEQYF. The CDR3 bases are TGTGCCAGCAGCTTAGGAGGGAGGGGGGTAAATCCCTCTATCGAGCAGTACTTC. Combining the CDR3 with reference TRBV7-9 and TRBJ2-7 gives the whole variable domain DTGVSQNPRHKITKRGQNVTFRCDPISEHNRLYWYRQTLGQGPEFLTYFQNEAQLEKSRLLSDRFSAERPKGSFSTLEIQRTEQGDSAMYLCASSLGGRGVNPSIEQYFGPGTRLTVT.

The chain carries TRBV18 and TRBJ2-5, with D possibly TRBD2 on 7 matching bases. CDR1 and CDR2 (germline): KGHSH, LQKENI. Between the trimmed V and J ends, which lost 6 bases and 5 bases, there was a span of 16 bases. This CDR3 region has 14 residues. CDR3 loop: CASSVAGAEETQYF. Here the CDR3 DNA reads TGTGCCAGCTCGGTCGCGGGGGCGGAGGAGACCCAGTACTTC.

V is TRBV5-1 and J is TRBJ1-1, with TRBD1 matching 7 bases. J gave up 7 bases and V 4 bases, and 10 bases lay outside the gene matches. Germline CDR1 and CDR2: SGHRS and YFSETQ. The CDR3 sequence is 14 residues long. The CDR3 loop is CASSILRDSYEAFF. The CDR3 region has the DNA TGCGCCAGCAGCATCCTCCGGGACAGCTATGAAGCTTTCTTT.

The chain couples TRBV5-1 to TRBJ2-2; 13 nucleotides line up with TRBD2. V was pared by 7 bases and J by 5 bases, with 2 bases of the junction left unmatched. The CDR3 sequence is 14 residues long. Germline V CDR1 and CDR2: SGHRS, YFSETQ. The CDR3 coding sequence is TGCGCCAGCCGGACTAGCGGGAGTACCGGGGAGCTGTTTTTT. It encodes CASRTSGSTGELFF.

This sequence joins TRBV7-3 and TRBJ2-2; 11 bases map to TRBD2. Unmatched junction bases numbered 7, after V lost 6 bases and J lost 4 bases. The length of the CDR3 is 16 residues. CDR1 and CDR2 (germline): SGHTA, FQGTGA. For the CDR3, the DNA is TGTGCCAGCAGTCGGATAGCGGGAGGGCCCACCGGGGAGCTGTTTTTT. Amino acids: CASSRIAGGPTGELFF.

The chain employs TRBV11-3 and TRBJ2-5, with 10 bases lining up with TRBD1. Trimming removed 1 base from V and 3 bases from J; junction bases left unmatched: 5. The CDR3 has 16 amino acids. From germline, CDR1 is SGHNT and CDR2 YENEEA. CDR3 region: CASSLVYGQGEETQYF. CDR3 in DNA: TGTGCCAGCAGCTTAGTGTACGGACAGGGGGAAGAGACCCAGTACTTC.

The chain is built from TRBV2 and TRBJ2-7, with D perhaps matching TRBD1 (6 bases). V was clipped by 5 bases and J by 1 base, with 24 bases between them. Germline V gene sequence: CDR1 SNHLY, CDR2 FYNNEI. CDR3 size: 18 residues. The CDR3 here is CASSTQGPGPTASYEQYF. Written as DNA, the CDR3 is TGTGCCAGCAGTACCCAGGGGCCCGGTCCCACAGCTTCCTACGAGCAGTACTTC.

The chain employs TRBV6-5 and TRBJ2-7; 11 nucleotides agree with TRBD2. Per germline, CDR1 MNHEY and CDR2 SVGAGI. V shed 0 bases, J shed 4 bases, and the junction held 5 bases outside the gene matches. The CDR3 spans 16 residues. Here the CDR3 reads CASSYSTSGIRYEQYF. As DNA, the CDR3 is TGTGCCAGCAGTTACTCGACTAGCGGGATAAGGTACGAGCAGTACTTC.

V gene TRBV7-3 combines with J gene TRBJ2-2; TRBD1 agrees at 7 bases. This CDR3 region has 14 residues. The V segment lost 3 bases and the J segment 9 bases; nucleotides outside the gene matches: 7. Germline V gives CDR1 SGHTA, CDR2 FQGTGA. The CDR3 loop is CASSFDRDRRELFF. In DNA form, the CDR3 reads TGTGCCAGCAGCTTTGACAGGGACCGCCGGGAGCTGTTTTTT.

A remark on this clone: The junction departs from germline at one end; a sequencing error may be responsible. The rearrangement uses TRBV6-1 and TRBJ2-3, with 9 bases lining up with TRBD2. Germline V gene sequence: CDR1 MNHNS, CDR2 SASEGT. The length of the CDR3 is 14 residues. In DNA form, the CDR3 reads TGTGCCAGCAGTGAAGGGACTAGCGTAGATAAGCAGTATTTT. Amino acid sequence: CASSEGTSVDKQYF.

This sequence joins TRBV4-1 and TRBJ1-2, with TRBD1 as a possible D gene (5 bases). Between the trimmed V and J ends, which lost 1 base and 2 bases, there was a span of 5 bases. Germline V gives CDR1 MGHRA, CDR2 YSYEKL. This CDR3 has 13 residues. The CDR3 sequence is CASSQGGNYGYTF. For the CDR3, the DNA is TGCGCCAGCAGCCAAGGGGGCAACTATGGCTACACCTTC.

Concerning this clone itself: This same CDR3 is encoded by further DNA sequences in the sample. The chain has TRBV29-1 and TRBJ1-1; D not resolved. V lost 3 bases, J lost 3 bases, and 8 bases lay in between. Germline-derived CDR1 and CDR2 are SQVTM and ANQGSEA. The CDR3 has 12 amino acids. The DNA for the CDR3 is TGCAGCGTTGATCCTGGGCACACTGAAGCTTTCTTT. Translated, it gives CSVDPGHTEAFF.

The chain recombines TRBV7-3 with TRBJ2-3, with 15 bases that match TRBD2. V was pared by 5 bases and J by 4 bases, with 13 bases of the junction left unmatched. Germline V gives CDR1 SGHTA, CDR2 FQGTGA. The CDR3 is 19 residues long. In DNA, the CDR3 is TGTGCCAGCAGCATCAAAGGACTAGCGGGAGGGGGGGGCCCAGATACGCAGTATTTT. Translation: CASSIKGLAGGGGPDTQYF.

This chain uses TRBV5-4 with TRBJ1-2; TRBD1 is a possible D gene (6 bases). This CDR3 region has 14 residues. Between the trimmed V and J ends, which lost 0 bases and 4 bases, there was a span of 10 bases. CDR1 is SGHNT, CDR2 YYREEE, per germline (reference sequence). The CDR3 here is CASSLELGAYGYTF. DNA of the CDR3: TGTGCCAGCAGCTTGGAGTTGGGGGCCTATGGCTACACCTTC. The full variable domain, completed using reference TRBV5-4 and TRBJ1-2, is ETGVTQSPTHLIKTRGQQVTLRCSSQSGHNTVSWYQQALGQGPQFIFQYYREEENGRGNFPPRFSGLQFPNYSSELNVNALELDDSALYLCASSLELGAYGYTFGSGTRLTVV.

The CDR3 DNA reads as TGTGCCAGCAGCTACCCAGGGTCTAGCGACAATGAGCAGTTCTTC. Translation gives CASSYPGSSDNEQFF. This chain connects TRBV7-2 to TRBJ2-1; possible D gene TRBD2, 6 bases. With 4 bases removed from V and 5 bases from J, the gap between germline ends came to 15 bases. Germline values: CDR1 SGHTA, CDR2 FQGNSA. This CDR3 has 15 amino acids.

The genes are TRBV28 and TRBJ1-1; D may be TRBD1 (5 bases). The CDR3 is 17 amino acids. V was shortened by 4 bases and J by 2 bases, with 20 bases between the two germline ends. The germline CDR1 and CDR2 sequences are MDHEN and SYDVKM. The CDR3 DNA reads as TGTGCCAGCAGTTCTTATAGGGGATCAGCCTTCAACACTGAAGCTTTCTTT. It specifies CASSSYRGSAFNTEAFF.

V is TRBV11-2 and J is TRBJ2-7; 8 nucleotides align to TRBD1. The CDR3 is 19 residues long. V lost 4 bases to trimming and J lost 3 bases; unmatched junction nucleotides: 20. Germline CDR1 SGHAT, CDR2 FQNNGV. The DNA for the CDR3 is TGTGCCAGCAGCTCACGCCGCCCGACAGGGGACGGTCGTGGCTACGAGCAGTACTTC. It translates to CASSSRRPTGDGRGYEQYF.

The V call is TRBV13, the J call TRBJ2-1; 9 bases line up with TRBD2. The CDR3 totals 14 residues. J was trimmed by 7 bases and V by 5 bases; bases with no gene match: 6. In germline, CDR1 is PRHDT, CDR2 FYEKMQ (reference sequence). CDR3 in DNA: TGTGCCAGCAGCGCGGGACTAGCCTTGAATGAGCAGTTCTTC. This gives the protein CASSAGLALNEQFF.

The rearrangement links TRBV14 to TRBJ2-7, with 7 positions matching TRBD1. The J segment lost 11 bases and the V segment lost 0 bases, leaving 10 bases of the junction unmatched. This CDR3 has 14 amino acids. The germline V gene encodes CDR1 SGHDN and CDR2 FVKESK. In nucleotides, the CDR3 is TGTGCCAGCAGCCAAGATTGGGCAGGGGGTAGGAAGTACTTC. Residues: CASSQDWAGGRKYF.

V and J are TRBV5-1 and TRBJ1-3; 7 bases match TRBD1. The CDR3 covers 17 residues. CDR1 is SGHRS, CDR2 YFSETQ, per germline. V shed 2 bases and J 1 base; nucleotides not matched to a gene: 9. The CDR3 is CASSLNRQGGSGNTIYF. The CDR3 coding sequence is TGCGCCAGCAGCTTAAACCGACAGGGAGGATCTGGAAACACCATATATTTT.

The chain's CDR3 is CASRGLAGGDTQYF. DNA for the CDR3: TGTGCCAGTAGGGGACTAGCGGGAGGTGATACGCAGTATTTT. J is TRBJ2-3 and V is TRBV19; TRBD2 matches at 15 bases. V shed 6 bases, J shed 6 bases, and the junction held 1 base outside the gene matches. The CDR3 runs to 14 residues. In germline, CDR1 is LNHDA, CDR2 SQIVND (reference sequence).

The chain joins TRBV20-1 to TRBJ2-7; D is uncertain. The CDR3 length is 11 residues. CDR1 and CDR2 (germline): DFQATT, SNEGSKA (reference sequence). Trimming cost V 2 bases and J 4 bases, with 6 bases left between them. This CDR3 reads CSARIVYEQYF. The CDR3 region has the DNA TGCAGTGCTAGAATCGTGTACGAGCAGTACTTC.

The chain combines TRBV7-3 with TRBJ2-6, with 9 bases aligning to TRBD2. CDR1 SGHTA and CDR2 FQGTGA come from the germline V gene. J was trimmed by 16 bases and V by 4 bases; bases with no gene match: 8. The CDR3 consists of 13 residues. CDR3 bases: TGTGCCAGCAGCTCCGGGACTAGCCCCTTTCTGACTTTC. Protein product: CASSSGTSPFLTF.

The V call is TRBV6-9, the J call TRBJ1-5; D unclear. This CDR3 spans 9 amino acids. V dropped 8 bases and J dropped 15 bases, with 11 bases sitting between them. In germline, CDR1 is MNHGY, CDR2 SVAAGI. CDR3 in DNA: TGTGCCAGCCCCCTGAAGCCGCATTTT. Translated: CASPLKPHF.

The chain couples TRBV27 to TRBJ2-7; a weak D match, TRBD1 (5 bases). Trimming took off 6 bases at V and 0 bases at J, with 6 bases between the two ends. CDR3 size: 12 residues. Germline V gene lookup returns CDR1 MNHEY and CDR2 SMNVEV (reference sequence). The CDR3 spells CASSDSSYEQYF. In nucleotides, the CDR3 is TGTGCCAGCAGCGACAGCTCCTACGAGCAGTACTTC.

The chain is built from TRBV7-6 and TRBJ1-1; 12 positions match TRBD1. The CDR3 runs to 16 residues. Germline CDR1 is SGHVS and CDR2 is FNYEAQ. Germline trimming cut 5 bases from V and 11 bases from J; bases unmatched to any gene: 15. CDR3 bases: TGTGCCAGCAGCGCGGGGACAGGGGGCAACTCAGGGGACGCTTTCTTT. This codes for CASSAGTGGNSGDAFF. The whole variable domain, filled in from reference TRBV7-6 and TRBJ1-1, reads GAGVSQSPRYKVTKRGQDVALRCDPISGHVSLYWYRQALGQGPEFLTYFNYEAQQDKSGLPNDRFSAERPEGSISTLTIQRTEQRDSAMYRCASSAGTGGNSGDAFFGQGTRLTVV.

A word on this clone: The junction does not match germline at one end; this may be a read error. The chain has TRBV6-1 and TRBJ1-5; no firm D call. The CDR3 extends over 15 amino acids. Germline V lookup: CDR1 MNHNS, CDR2 SASEGT. CDR3 residues: CATTVQPHSNQHQHF. In DNA, the CDR3 is TGTGCCACGACCGTTCAACCACATAGCAATCAGCACCAGCATTTT.